This entry describes one TCR beta chain. Symptom resolution, clearance, or two negative PCRs marked donors in Cohort 3 as recovered. J was trimmed by 1 base and V by 1 base; bases with no gene match: 5. Germline V CDR1 and CDR2: MGHRA, YSYEKL. The CDR3 is 18 amino acids. This sample is part of a study of blood T cell repertoires in COVID-19. Looking at the study overall: Sample material is recorded as cDNA or gDNA derived from T cells, B-cell-depleted T cells, or PBMCs.

Original handling: Amplified reference gene primers provided the basis for estimating nucleated cell counts. This table comes from immunoSEQ multiplex PCR, and its TCRdb copy is limited to in-frame clones, with some not included. V and J calls and clone size are those listed in that table; D and trimming were worked out from the DNA. Of approximately 490,000 clones listed, roughly nine tenths are singletons. The sample consisted of PBMCs or T cells enriched from blood (not recorded which). This receptor was taken from a woman aged 60-70 years who had recovered from COVID-19. The chain employs TRBV4-1 and TRBJ2-6, with TRBD1 matching over 9 bases. CDR3 amino acids: CASSQAGQGESGANVLTF. The CDR3 DNA follows: TGCGCCAGCAGCCAAGCGGGACAGGGCGAGTCTGGGGCCAACGTCCTGACTTTC.